This T cell receptor beta chain is from a study of graft-versus-host responses after intestinal transplantation. Findings and limits, study-wide: GvH clones detected in recipient marrow included some appearing first in ileum or blood.

Here immunoSEQ multiplex PCR was the method, and the copy in TCRdb shows in-frame clones only, minus some. The table includes fewer than 20,000 clones, over 35% detected once. CDR1 LNHDA and CDR2 SQIVND come from the germline V gene (reference sequence). V lost 5 bases, J lost 5 bases, and 13 bases lay in between. This CDR3 comprises 14 residues. This clone was counted between two and nine times. The source of this sequence is a human patient who received an intestinal transplant. The starting material was alloreactive CD4+ T cells from a mixed lymphocyte reaction culture, obtained before intestinal transplant. Subset here: CFSE-low proliferating T cells sorted from roughly six-day pre-transplant mixed lymphocyte reaction (GvH or HvG direction). This rearrangement joins TRBV19 to TRBJ1-5, with a possible D match to TRBD1 (5 bases). CDR3 in amino acids: CASSFVLGDQPQHF. CDR3 coding DNA: TGTGCCAGTAGTTTCGTATTGGGGGATCAGCCCCAGCATTTT. The full variable domain, completed using reference TRBV19 and TRBJ1-5, is DGGITQSPKYLFRKEGQNVTLSCEQNLNHDAMYWYRQDPGQGLRLIYYSQIVNDFQKGDIAEGYSVSREKKESFPLTVTSAQKNPTAFYLCASSFVLGDQPQHFGDGTRLSIL.